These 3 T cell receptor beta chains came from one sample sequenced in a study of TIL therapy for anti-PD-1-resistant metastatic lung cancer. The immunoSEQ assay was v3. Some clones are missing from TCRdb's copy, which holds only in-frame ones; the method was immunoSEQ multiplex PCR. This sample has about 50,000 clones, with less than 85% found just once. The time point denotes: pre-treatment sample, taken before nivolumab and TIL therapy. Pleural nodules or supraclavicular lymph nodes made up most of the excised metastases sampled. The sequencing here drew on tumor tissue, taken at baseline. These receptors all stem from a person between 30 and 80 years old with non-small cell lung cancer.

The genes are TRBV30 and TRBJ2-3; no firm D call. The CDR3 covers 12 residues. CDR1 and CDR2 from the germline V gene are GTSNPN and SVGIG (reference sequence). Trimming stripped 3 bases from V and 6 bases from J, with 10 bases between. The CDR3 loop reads CAWRQTRDTQYF. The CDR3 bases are TGTGCCTGGAGGCAGACAAGGGATACGCAGTATTTT.

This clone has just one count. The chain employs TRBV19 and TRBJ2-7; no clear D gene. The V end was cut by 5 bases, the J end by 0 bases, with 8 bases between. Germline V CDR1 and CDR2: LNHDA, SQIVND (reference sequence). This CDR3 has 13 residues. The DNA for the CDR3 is TGTGCCAGTAGTCCCCCACGCTCCTACGAGCAGTACTTC. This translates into CASSPPRSYEQYF.

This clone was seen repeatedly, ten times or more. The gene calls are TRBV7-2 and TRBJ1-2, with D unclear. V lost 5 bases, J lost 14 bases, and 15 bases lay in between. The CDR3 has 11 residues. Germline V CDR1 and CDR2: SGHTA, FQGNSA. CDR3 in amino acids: CASSLNPGATF. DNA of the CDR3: TGTGCCAGCAGCCTAAACCCAGGCGCGACCTTC.